This T cell receptor beta chain came from a study of blood T cells in healthy people across ages. Per-sample yields of isolated PBMCs were at least 6 million. Overall study findings and caveats: With donor CMV status unknown, expanded clonotype changes were possibly confounded.

Through a sample-barcoded 5' primer and a J-beta primer mix, a second PCR was run for about 7 to 12 cycles. Using its own MiXCR run on the 5' RACE reads, TCRdb lists one record per CDR3 protein. Of over 500,000 distinct CDR3 sequences listed, approximately 52% were seen once; the top ten hold 13%. The ends were cut back, 6 bases at V and 3 bases at J, with 24 bases in the middle. This CDR3 comprises 18 residues. The germline V gene has CDR1 MNHEY and CDR2 SVGEGT. This clonotype was found once. Its target is not known. J is TRBJ1-5 and V is TRBV6-2 or TRBV6-3, with a weak D call TRBD1 (6 bases). Sequenced: blood. The receptor was isolated from a woman aged 80 or over in good health. As DNA, the CDR3 is TGTGCCAGCAGCCAGACGGGGGACAAGTGGTTGGTCAATCAGCCCCAGCATTTT. Its protein product is CASSQTGDKWLVNQPQHF.